This paragraph reports one T cell receptor (beta chain). What antigen it recognizes has not been identified. No much larger clonotype is one base removed from it; base qualities were not supplied. This entry is derived from a study of cytomegalovirus exposure and HLA in healthy donors (dated by TCRdb to about 2017). About the study as a whole: According to a later analysis, the roughly 120 validation repertoires were produced on the same platform as the approximately 610 repertoires of the first cohort. The study was designed to test whether signatures of past pathogen exposure could be identified by cataloging public T cell receptors. In addition to the first cohort of 666 subjects, a separate validation cohort of some 120 different subjects was used. The study combined high-throughput TCR immunosequencing, statistical association of individual TCRs with disease status, and machine learning to predict cytomegalovirus infection status.

The donors belonged to the validation cohort of around 110 subjects, which was separate from the 666-subject first cohort. Summary of the overall study and its limitations: The authors suggested that the approach could potentially be extended to other disease states and immunological phenotypes. Most TCR sequences were seen in very few donors, while some public TCRs were found in many individuals. In a later analysis, TCRs clustered in the first cohort were found to also tend to co-occur in the approximately 120 validation repertoires, with 85% to 95% of cluster scores above 0. A later analysis had no HLA typing for the validation cohort, so co-occurrence there was scored across all 120 or so repertoires. In the study, some 160 TCR beta chains were listed as associated with cytomegalovirus. The classifier was reported to diagnose cytomegalovirus status with high specificity and sensitivity in both the original and validation cohorts. A few of the identified cytomegalovirus-associated TCR beta chains were confirmed in vitro to be specific for cytomegalovirus antigens.

From V the trimming removes 0 bases and from J it removes 3 bases, while the gene matches leave 15 bases of the junction unaccounted for. Reading the germline V gene (reference sequence) gives CDR1 GTSNPN and CDR2 SVGIG. The CDR3 holds 18 amino acids from the cysteine to the phenylalanine. Only the CDR3 portion is preserved as DNA: 54 bases, with reading frame beginning at the first base. The library was made by the immunoSEQ multiplex PCR assay. Per the original workflow: To diagnose cytomegalovirus status from the catalog of TCR beta chain sequences, a statistical classification framework was built. In its TCRdb copy, this immuneACCESS table keeps in-frame sequences only and misses some clones. Where compared with another copy, unresolved V genes explain less than half of these, and the others have no known cause. V and J calls and clone size come straight from that table; D and trimming were deduced from the DNA. The sample includes some 340,000 clones, with approximately 90% observed a single time. The top ten hold 1% to 1.5% of the sample.

The chain was built from TRBV30 and TRBJ2-7, with 9 junctional bases fitting TRBD2. The source of this sequence is a woman aged 25 to 45 in good health and CMV-seropositive. Material: PBMCs. The nucleotide sequence reads TGTGCCTGGAGTGTACCGGTGGATAGCGGGGGCTTAGGCTACGAGCAGTACTTC. It translates as CAWSVPVDSGGLGYEQYF.